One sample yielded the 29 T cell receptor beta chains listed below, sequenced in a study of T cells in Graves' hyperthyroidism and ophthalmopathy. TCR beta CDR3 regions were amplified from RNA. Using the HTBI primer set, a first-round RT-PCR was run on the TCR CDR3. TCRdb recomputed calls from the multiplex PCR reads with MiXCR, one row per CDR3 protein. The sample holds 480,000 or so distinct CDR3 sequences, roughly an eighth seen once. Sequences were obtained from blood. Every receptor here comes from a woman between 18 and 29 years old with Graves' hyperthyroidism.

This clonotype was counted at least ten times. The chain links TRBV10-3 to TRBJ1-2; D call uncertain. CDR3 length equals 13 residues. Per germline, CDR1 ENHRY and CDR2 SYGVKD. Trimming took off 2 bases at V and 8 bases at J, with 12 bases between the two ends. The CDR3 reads CAISEGLGPGYTF. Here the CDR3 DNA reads TGTGCCATCAGTGAGGGACTGGGCCCAGGCTACACCTTC.

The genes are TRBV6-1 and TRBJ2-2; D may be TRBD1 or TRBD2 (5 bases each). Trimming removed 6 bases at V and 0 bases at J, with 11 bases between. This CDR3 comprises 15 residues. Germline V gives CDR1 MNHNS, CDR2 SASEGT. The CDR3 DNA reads TGTGCCAGCAGATTTGGGGACGCGAACACCGGGGAGCTGTTTTTT. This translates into CASRFGDANTGELFF.

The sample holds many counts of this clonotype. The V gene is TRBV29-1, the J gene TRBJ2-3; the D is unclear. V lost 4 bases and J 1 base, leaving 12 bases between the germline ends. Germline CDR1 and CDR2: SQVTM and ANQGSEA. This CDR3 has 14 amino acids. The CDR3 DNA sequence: TGCAGCGTTGGGGCGCCCGGGCGCACAGATACGCAGTATTTT. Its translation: CSVGAPGRTDTQYF.

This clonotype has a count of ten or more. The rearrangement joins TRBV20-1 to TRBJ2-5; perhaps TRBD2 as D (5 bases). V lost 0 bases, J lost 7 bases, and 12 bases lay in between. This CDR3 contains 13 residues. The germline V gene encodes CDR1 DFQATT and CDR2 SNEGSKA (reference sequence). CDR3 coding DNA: TGCAGTGCTAGAGATAACACCGGAGGGACCCAGTACTTC. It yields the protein CSARDNTGGTQYF.

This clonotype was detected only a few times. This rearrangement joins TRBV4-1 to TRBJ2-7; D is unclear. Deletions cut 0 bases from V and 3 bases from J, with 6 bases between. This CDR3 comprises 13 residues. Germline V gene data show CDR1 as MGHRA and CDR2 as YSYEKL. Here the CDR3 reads CASSQEFGYEQYF. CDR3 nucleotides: TGCGCCAGCAGCCAAGAGTTTGGCTACGAGCAGTACTTC.

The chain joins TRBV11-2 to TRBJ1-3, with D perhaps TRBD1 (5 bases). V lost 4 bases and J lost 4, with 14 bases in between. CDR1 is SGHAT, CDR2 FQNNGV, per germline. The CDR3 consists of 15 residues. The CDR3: CASSSQGVSGNTIYF. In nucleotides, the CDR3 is TGTGCCAGCAGCTCCCAGGGTGTCTCGGGAAACACCATATATTTT.

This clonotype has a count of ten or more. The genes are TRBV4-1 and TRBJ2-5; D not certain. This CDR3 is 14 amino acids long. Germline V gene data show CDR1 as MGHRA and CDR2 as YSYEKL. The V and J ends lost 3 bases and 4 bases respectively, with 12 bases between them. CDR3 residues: CASSQNGRGETQYF. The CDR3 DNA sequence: TGCGCCAGCAGCCAGAATGGTAGAGGAGAGACCCAGTACTTC.

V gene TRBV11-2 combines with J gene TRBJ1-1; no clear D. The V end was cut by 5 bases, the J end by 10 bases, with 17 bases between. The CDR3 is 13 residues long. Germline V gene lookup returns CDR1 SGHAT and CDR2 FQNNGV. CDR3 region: CASSIQRRSSAFF. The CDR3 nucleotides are TGTGCCAGCAGCATCCAGAGAAGGAGCTCAGCTTTCTTT.

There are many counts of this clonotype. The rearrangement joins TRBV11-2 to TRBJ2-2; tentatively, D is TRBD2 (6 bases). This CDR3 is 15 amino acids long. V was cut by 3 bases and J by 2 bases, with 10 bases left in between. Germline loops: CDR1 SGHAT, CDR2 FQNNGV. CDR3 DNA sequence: TGTGCCAGCAGCTTTCCAGCGGGTAACACCGGGGAGCTGTTTTTT. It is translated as CASSFPAGNTGELFF.

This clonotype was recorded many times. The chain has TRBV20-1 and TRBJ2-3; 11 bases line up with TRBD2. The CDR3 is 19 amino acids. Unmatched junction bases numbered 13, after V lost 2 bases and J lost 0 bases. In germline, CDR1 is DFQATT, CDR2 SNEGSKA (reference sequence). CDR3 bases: TGCAGTGCTAGATCCTGGACTAGCGGGCGACTAACAAGCACAGATACGCAGTATTTT. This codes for CSARSWTSGRLTSTDTQYF.

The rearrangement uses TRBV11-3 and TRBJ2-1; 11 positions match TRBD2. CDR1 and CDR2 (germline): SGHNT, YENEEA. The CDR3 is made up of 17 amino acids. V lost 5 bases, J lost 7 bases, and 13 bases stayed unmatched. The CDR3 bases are TGTGCCAGCAGCCCAGGACTAGCGGGCCTGATCGGGAATGAGCAGTTCTTC. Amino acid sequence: CASSPGLAGLIGNEQFF.

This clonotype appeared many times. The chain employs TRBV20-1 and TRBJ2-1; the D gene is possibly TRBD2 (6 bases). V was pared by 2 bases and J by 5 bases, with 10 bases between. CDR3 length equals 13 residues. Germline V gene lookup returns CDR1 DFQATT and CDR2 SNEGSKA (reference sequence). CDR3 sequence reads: CSARSTGDNEQFF. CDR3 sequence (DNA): TGCAGTGCTAGATCAACGGGAGACAATGAGCAGTTCTTC.

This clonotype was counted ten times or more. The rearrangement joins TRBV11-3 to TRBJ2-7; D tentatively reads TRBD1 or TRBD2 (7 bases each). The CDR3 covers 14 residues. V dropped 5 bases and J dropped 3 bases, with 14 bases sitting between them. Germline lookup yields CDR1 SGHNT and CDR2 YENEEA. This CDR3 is CASSRQGGGYEQYF. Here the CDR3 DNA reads TGTGCCAGCAGCAGACAGGGAGGGGGCTACGAGCAGTACTTC. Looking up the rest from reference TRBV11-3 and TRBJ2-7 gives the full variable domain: EAGVVQSPRYKIIEKKQPVAFWCNPISGHNTLYWYLQNLGQGPELLIRYENEEAVDDSQLPKDRFSAERLKGVDSTLKIQPAELGDSAVYLCASSRQGGGYEQYFGPGTRLTVT.

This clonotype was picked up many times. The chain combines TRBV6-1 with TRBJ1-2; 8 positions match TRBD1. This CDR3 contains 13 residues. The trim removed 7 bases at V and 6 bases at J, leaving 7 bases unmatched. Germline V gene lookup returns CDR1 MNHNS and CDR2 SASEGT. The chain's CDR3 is CASIRGPLDGYTF. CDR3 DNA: TGTGCCAGCATCAGGGGGCCTTTGGATGGCTACACCTTC.

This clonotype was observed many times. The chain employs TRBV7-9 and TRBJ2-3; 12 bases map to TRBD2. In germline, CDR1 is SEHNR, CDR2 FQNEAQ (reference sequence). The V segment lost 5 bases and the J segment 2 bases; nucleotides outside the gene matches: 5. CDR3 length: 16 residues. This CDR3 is CASSVLAGGDTDTQYF. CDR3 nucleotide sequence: TGTGCCAGCAGCGTTCTAGCGGGAGGGGACACAGATACGCAGTATTTT.

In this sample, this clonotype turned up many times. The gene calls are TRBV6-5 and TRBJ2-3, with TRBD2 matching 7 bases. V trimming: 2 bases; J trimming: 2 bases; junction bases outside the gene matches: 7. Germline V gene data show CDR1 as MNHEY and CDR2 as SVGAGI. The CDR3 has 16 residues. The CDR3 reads CASSYGGGWLTDTQYF. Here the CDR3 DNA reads TGTGCCAGCAGTTACGGGGGGGGGTGGCTCACAGATACGCAGTATTTT.

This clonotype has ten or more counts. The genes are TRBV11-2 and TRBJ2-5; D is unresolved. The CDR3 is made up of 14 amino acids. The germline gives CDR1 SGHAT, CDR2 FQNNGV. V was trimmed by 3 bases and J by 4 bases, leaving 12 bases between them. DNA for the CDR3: TGTGCCAGCAGCTTGGGCACCCGGAGAGAGACCCAGTACTTC. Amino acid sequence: CASSLGTRRETQYF.

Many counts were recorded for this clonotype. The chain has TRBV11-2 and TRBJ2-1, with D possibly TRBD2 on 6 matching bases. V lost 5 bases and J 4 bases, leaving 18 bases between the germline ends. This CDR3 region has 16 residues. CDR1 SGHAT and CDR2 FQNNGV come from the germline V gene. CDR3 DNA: TGTGCCAGCAGCCGAGGGGCGGGACGCTCATACAATGAGCAGTTCTTC. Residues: CASSRGAGRSYNEQFF.

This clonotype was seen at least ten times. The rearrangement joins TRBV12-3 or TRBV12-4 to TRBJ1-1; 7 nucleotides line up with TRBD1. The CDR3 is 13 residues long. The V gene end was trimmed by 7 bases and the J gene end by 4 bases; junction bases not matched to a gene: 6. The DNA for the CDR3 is TGTGCCAGCACTAGACAGGGAACCACTGAAGCTTTCTTT. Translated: CASTRQGTTEAFF.

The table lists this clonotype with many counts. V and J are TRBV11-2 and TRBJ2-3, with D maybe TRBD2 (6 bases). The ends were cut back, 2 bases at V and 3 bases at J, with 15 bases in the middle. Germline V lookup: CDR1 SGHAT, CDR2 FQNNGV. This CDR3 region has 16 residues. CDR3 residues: CASSLLGSGITDTQYF. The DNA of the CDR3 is TGTGCCAGCAGCTTATTAGGTAGCGGTATTACAGATACGCAGTATTTT.

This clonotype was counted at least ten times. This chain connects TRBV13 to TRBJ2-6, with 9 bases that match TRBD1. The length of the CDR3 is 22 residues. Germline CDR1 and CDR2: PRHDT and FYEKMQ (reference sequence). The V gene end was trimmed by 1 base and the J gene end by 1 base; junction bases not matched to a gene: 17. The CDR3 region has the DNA TGTGCCAGCAGCTTAGAAGTGGCCCGGGACAGGGTAGGATCATCTGGGGCCAACGTCCTGACTTTC. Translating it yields CASSLEVARDRVGSSGANVLTF.

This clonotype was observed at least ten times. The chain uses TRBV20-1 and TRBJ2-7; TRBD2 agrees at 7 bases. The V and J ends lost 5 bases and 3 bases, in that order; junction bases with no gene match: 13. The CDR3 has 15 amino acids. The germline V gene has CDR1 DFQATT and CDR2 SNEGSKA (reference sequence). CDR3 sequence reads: CSAPRSGLANYEQYF. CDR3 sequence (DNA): TGCAGTGCTCCTCGTAGCGGGTTGGCTAACTACGAGCAGTACTTC.

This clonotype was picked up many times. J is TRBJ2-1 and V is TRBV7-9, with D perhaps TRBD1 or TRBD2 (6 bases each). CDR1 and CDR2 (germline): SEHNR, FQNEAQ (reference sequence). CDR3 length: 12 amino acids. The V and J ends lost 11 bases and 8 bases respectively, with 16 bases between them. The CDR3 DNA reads TGTGCCGGACTACAGGGATTCGATGAGCAGTTCTTC. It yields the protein CAGLQGFDEQFF.

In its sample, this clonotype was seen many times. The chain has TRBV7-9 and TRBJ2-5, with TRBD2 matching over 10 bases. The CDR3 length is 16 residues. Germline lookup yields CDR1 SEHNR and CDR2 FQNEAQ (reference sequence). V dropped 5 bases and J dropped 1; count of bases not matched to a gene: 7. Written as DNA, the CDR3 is TGTGCCAGCAGCCCCCAAACTAGCGGGGTCCAAGAGACCCAGTACTTC. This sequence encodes CASSPQTSGVQETQYF.

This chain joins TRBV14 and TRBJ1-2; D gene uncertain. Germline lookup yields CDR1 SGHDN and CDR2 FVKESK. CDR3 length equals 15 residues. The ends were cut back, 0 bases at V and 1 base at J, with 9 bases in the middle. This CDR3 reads CASSQDRWLNYGYTF. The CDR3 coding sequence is TGTGCCAGCAGCCAAGATAGGTGGCTTAACTATGGCTACACCTTC.

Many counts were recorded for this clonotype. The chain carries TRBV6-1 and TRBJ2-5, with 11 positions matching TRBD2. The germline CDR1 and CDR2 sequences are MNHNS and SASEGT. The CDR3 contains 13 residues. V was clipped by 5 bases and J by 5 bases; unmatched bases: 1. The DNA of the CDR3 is TGTGCCAGCAGTTGGACTAGCGGGGAGACCCAGTACTTC. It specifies CASSWTSGETQYF.

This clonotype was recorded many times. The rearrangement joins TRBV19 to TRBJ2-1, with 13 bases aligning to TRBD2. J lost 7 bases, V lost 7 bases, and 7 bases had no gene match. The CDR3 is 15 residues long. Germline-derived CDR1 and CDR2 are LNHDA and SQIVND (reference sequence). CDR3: CASTWTSGSGNEQFF. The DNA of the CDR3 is TGTGCCAGTACCTGGACTAGCGGGAGCGGTAATGAGCAGTTCTTC. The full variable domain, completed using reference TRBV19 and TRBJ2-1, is DGGITQSPKYLFRKEGQNVTLSCEQNLNHDAMYWYRQDPGQGLRLIYYSQIVNDFQKGDIAEGYSVSREKKESFPLTVTSAQKNPTAFYLCASTWTSGSGNEQFFGPGTRLTVL.

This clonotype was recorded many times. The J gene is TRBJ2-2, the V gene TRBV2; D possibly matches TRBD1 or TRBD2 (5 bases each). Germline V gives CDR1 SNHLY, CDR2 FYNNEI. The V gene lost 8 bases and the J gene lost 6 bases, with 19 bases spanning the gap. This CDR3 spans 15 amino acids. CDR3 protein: CASFMGRGVAGELFF. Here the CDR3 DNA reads TGTGCCAGCTTCATGGGGAGAGGGGTGGCCGGGGAGCTGTTTTTT.

The chain's CDR3 is CASSRSDERDEQFF. DNA of the CDR3: TGTGCCAGCAGTCGCTCGGACGAGAGGGATGAGCAGTTCTTC. The V gene is TRBV6-2 or TRBV6-3, the J gene TRBJ2-1; D may be TRBD2 (5 bases). Trimming removed 5 bases from V and 8 bases from J, with 16 bases in between. The CDR3 contains 14 residues. The germline CDR1 and CDR2 sequences are MNHEY and SVGEGT.